Listed below are T cell receptor beta chains from one sample, sequenced in a study of OX40 agonist ivuxolimab in advanced cancers. Assay: immunoSEQ multiplex PCR; the TCRdb copy retains only in-frame clones and omits some. The table has tens of thousands of clones, 82% seen once. The sequencing here drew on CD4+ or CD8+ T cells sorted from blood, taken in a trial of the OX40 agonist ivuxolimab. The receptors come from an adult with an advanced solid tumor such as melanoma, head and neck, liver or kidney cancer. Each CDR3 is given with its conserved first and last residue. Fields, in order: J gene, D gene, clone size, V gene, CDR3 DNA, CDR3 protein. D genes are given only for firm matches. For some rows the clone size is stated as once, few or many, or as a class when expanded; others skip it.

j_gene: TRBJ2-7
d_gene: .
abundance: .
v_gene: TRBV11-3
CDR3nt: TGTGCCAGCAGCCGTTTGGACTGGGAAACCTACGAGCAGTACTTC
CDR3aa: CASSRLDWETYEQYF

j_gene: TRBJ2-1
d_gene: .
abundance: .
v_gene: TRBV2
CDR3nt: TGTGCCAGCAACGACTTCAGGGCTGGTTTGCAGTTCTTC
CDR3aa: CASNDFRAGLQFF

j_gene: TRBJ2-3
d_gene: .
abundance: .
v_gene: TRBV30
CDR3nt: TGTGCCTGGAGTGTTAACGTGGATACGCAGTATTTT
CDR3aa: CAWSVNVDTQYF

j_gene: TRBJ2-2
d_gene: .
abundance: .
v_gene: TRBV7-2
CDR3nt: TGTGCCAGCAGCCCGAGGACAGCCACCGGGGAGCTGTTTTTT
CDR3aa: CASSPRTATGELFF

j_gene: TRBJ2-5
d_gene: .
abundance: .
v_gene: TRBV6-1
CDR3nt: TGTGCCAGCAGTCCTAGCGTCCAAGAGACCCAGTACTTC
CDR3aa: CASSPSVQETQYF

j_gene: TRBJ1-4
d_gene: .
abundance: .
v_gene: TRBV6-5
CDR3nt: TGTGCCAGCAGTTACTCATCCGGGGATGGGGAAAAACTGTTTTTT
CDR3aa: CASSYSSGDGEKLFF

j_gene: TRBJ2-3
d_gene: .
abundance: .
v_gene: TRBV28
CDR3nt: TGTGCCAGCACCACGCTCGTGAGTCCCGGCACAGATACGCAGTATTTT
CDR3aa: CASTTLVSPGTDTQYF

j_gene: TRBJ2-3
d_gene: .
abundance: .
v_gene: TRBV19
CDR3nt: TGTGCCAGTAGTAGACAGACCCTAACTGGAGATACGCAGTATTTT
CDR3aa: CASSRQTLTGDTQYF

j_gene: TRBJ2-7
d_gene: TRBD1
abundance: .
v_gene: TRBV7-8
CDR3nt: TGTGCCAGCAGCTTAGCGGCAGGGGGCGCTTCCGAGCAGTACTTC
CDR3aa: CASSLAAGGASEQYF

j_gene: TRBJ2-1
d_gene: .
abundance: .
v_gene: TRBV30
CDR3nt: TGTGCCTGGAGTCTAAGGGTTTCCTACAATGAGCAGTTCTTC
CDR3aa: CAWSLRVSYNEQFF

j_gene: TRBJ1-6
d_gene: .
abundance: .
v_gene: TRBV9
CDR3nt: TGTGCCAGCAGCGTAGGTTCGGGGTTTGGTAATTCACCCCTCCACTTT
CDR3aa: CASSVGSGFGNSPLHF

j_gene: TRBJ2-5
d_gene: .
abundance: .
v_gene: TRBV5-1
CDR3nt: TGCGCCAGCAGCTTGGGGACAGAAGAGACCCAGTACTTC
CDR3aa: CASSLGTEETQYF

j_gene: TRBJ1-1
d_gene: .
abundance: .
v_gene: TRBV11-2
CDR3nt: TGTGCCAGCAGCTTTGGCCCATTGGGCACTGAAGCTTTCTTT
CDR3aa: CASSFGPLGTEAFF

j_gene: TRBJ2-7
d_gene: .
abundance: .
v_gene: TRBV5-4
CDR3nt: TGTGCCAGCGGTGCGGGCGGATCCTTGCCTGTCGAGCAGTACTTC
CDR3aa: CASGAGGSLPVEQYF

j_gene: TRBJ2-1
d_gene: TRBD1
abundance: .
v_gene: TRBV19
CDR3nt: TGTGCCAGTACAAAGACAGGGAGTCTTGGCGATGAGCAGTTCTTC
CDR3aa: CASTKTGSLGDEQFF

j_gene: TRBJ2-7
d_gene: TRBD2
abundance: .
v_gene: TRBV10-3
CDR3nt: TGTGCCATCAGTGAGAGCGGGACTTACGAGCAGTACTTC
CDR3aa: CAISESGTYEQYF

j_gene: TRBJ1-2
d_gene: .
abundance: .
v_gene: TRBV19
CDR3nt: TGTGCCAGTAGGAGGGAGGCCGACTATGGCTACACCTTC
CDR3aa: CASRREADYGYTF

j_gene: TRBJ2-5
d_gene: .
abundance: .
v_gene: TRBV7-2
CDR3nt: TGTGCCAGCAGCTTATGGGAGACCCAGTACTTC
CDR3aa: CASSLWETQYF

j_gene: TRBJ1-2
d_gene: .
abundance: .
v_gene: TRBV7-2
CDR3nt: TGTGCCAGCAGCTTAGTCCCCACAGGGAACTATGGCTACACCTTC
CDR3aa: CASSLVPTGNYGYTF

j_gene: TRBJ2-3
d_gene: .
abundance: .
v_gene: TRBV7-3
CDR3nt: TGTGCCAGCAGCTTAACACTAGCTGATACGCAGTATTTT
CDR3aa: CASSLTLADTQYF

j_gene: TRBJ1-2
d_gene: .
abundance: .
v_gene: TRBV7-2
CDR3nt: TGTGCCAGCAGCTTAGCGCTCAGAAACTATGGCTACACCTTC
CDR3aa: CASSLALRNYGYTF

j_gene: TRBJ1-1
d_gene: TRBD1
abundance: once
v_gene: TRBV5-1
CDR3nt: TGCGCCAGCAGCTTGGACAGGGGCAACACTGAAGCTTTCTTT
CDR3aa: CASSLDRGNTEAFF

j_gene: TRBJ1-1
d_gene: .
abundance: .
v_gene: TRBV15
CDR3nt: TGTGCCACCAGCAAGGCCAGACCCAACACTGAAGCTTTCTTT
CDR3aa: CATSKARPNTEAFF

j_gene: TRBJ2-3
d_gene: .
abundance: .
v_gene: TRBV7-6
CDR3nt: TGTGCCACCTCCCGGGGCGCCACAGATACGCAGTATTTT
CDR3aa: CATSRGATDTQYF

j_gene: TRBJ1-1
d_gene: .
abundance: .
v_gene: TRBV18
CDR3nt: TGTGCCAGCTCACCACAAGAGGGGGGGAACACTGAAGCTTTCTTT
CDR3aa: CASSPQEGGNTEAFF

j_gene: TRBJ2-2
d_gene: .
abundance: .
v_gene: TRBV19
CDR3nt: TGTGCCAGTAGTGTCAGGTTCGCGAACACCGGGGAGCTGTTTTTT
CDR3aa: CASSVRFANTGELFF

j_gene: TRBJ1-2
d_gene: .
abundance: .
v_gene: TRBV4-1
CDR3nt: TGCGCCAGCAGCCAGGCGGGACGGAGTCGGTTTTATGGCTACACCTTC
CDR3aa: CASSQAGRSRFYGYTF

j_gene: TRBJ2-1
d_gene: TRBD2
abundance: .
v_gene: TRBV18
CDR3nt: TGTGCCAGCTCACCACCCGGACTAGCGGGAGTGTACAATGAGCAGTTCTTC
CDR3aa: CASSPPGLAGVYNEQFF

j_gene: TRBJ2-3
d_gene: .
abundance: .
v_gene: TRBV11-2
CDR3nt: TGTGCCAGCAGCTACCCAGGGGGGGATACGCAGTATTTT
CDR3aa: CASSYPGGDTQYF

j_gene: TRBJ2-7
d_gene: .
abundance: .
v_gene: TRBV18
CDR3nt: TGTGCCAGCTCACCACGGGCCACTCTGGGGGAGCAGTACTTC
CDR3aa: CASSPRATLGEQYF

j_gene: TRBJ1-1
d_gene: .
abundance: .
v_gene: TRBV27
CDR3nt: TGTGCCAGCAGCGTGGGACGGAACACTGAAGCTTTCTTT
CDR3aa: CASSVGRNTEAFF

j_gene: TRBJ2-1
d_gene: TRBD1
abundance: .
v_gene: TRBV6-4
CDR3nt: TGTGCCAGCAGTGGCACAGGGGGCCATTACAATGAGCAGTTCTTC
CDR3aa: CASSGTGGHYNEQFF

j_gene: TRBJ1-4
d_gene: .
abundance: .
v_gene: TRBV7-9
CDR3nt: TGTGCCAGCAGCTTAGGGGCAGCAACTAATGAAAAACTGTTTTTT
CDR3aa: CASSLGAATNEKLFF

j_gene: TRBJ2-1
d_gene: TRBD1
abundance: .
v_gene: TRBV30
CDR3nt: TGTGCCTGGACCCTAGGGGGACAGGGAAGAGAGCAGTTCTTC
CDR3aa: CAWTLGGQGREQFF

j_gene: TRBJ1-3
d_gene: .
abundance: .
v_gene: TRBV9
CDR3nt: TGTGCCAGCAGCGTAGTTTTCGGAGGAGGGGACACCATATATTTT
CDR3aa: CASSVVFGGGDTIYF

j_gene: TRBJ1-2
d_gene: .
abundance: .
v_gene: TRBV29-1
CDR3nt: TGCAGCGTTGAAGATCTTCAGGGGTGGGGCTACACCTTC
CDR3aa: CSVEDLQGWGYTF

j_gene: TRBJ2-5
d_gene: TRBD1
abundance: .
v_gene: TRBV6-6
CDR3nt: TGTGCCAGCAGTTACTCGACAGGGGGCGCGGAGACCCAGTACTTC
CDR3aa: CASSYSTGGAETQYF

j_gene: TRBJ2-7
d_gene: .
abundance: few
v_gene: TRBV2
CDR3nt: TGTGCCAGCAGACAGGTTTTTTCCTACGAGCAGTACTTC
CDR3aa: CASRQVFSYEQYF

j_gene: TRBJ2-7
d_gene: .
abundance: .
v_gene: TRBV18
CDR3nt: TGTGCCAGCTCACCAGGGGGAGTACGATCCTACGAGCAGTACTTC
CDR3aa: CASSPGGVRSYEQYF

j_gene: TRBJ1-6
d_gene: TRBD1
abundance: .
v_gene: TRBV30
CDR3nt: TGTGCCTGGAGTGACAGGGGGCCATCCTATAATTCACCCCTCCACTTT
CDR3aa: CAWSDRGPSYNSPLHF

j_gene: TRBJ1-2
d_gene: .
abundance: .
v_gene: TRBV19
CDR3nt: TGTGCCAGTACCCCCGGGGGTTCGCTCCACTATGGCTACACCTTC
CDR3aa: CASTPGGSLHYGYTF

j_gene: TRBJ1-2
d_gene: TRBD1
abundance: .
v_gene: TRBV28
CDR3nt: TGTGCCAGCAGCCGCCCCCGGGACAGGCTCCTAGGGCACTATGGCTACACCTTC
CDR3aa: CASSRPRDRLLGHYGYTF

j_gene: TRBJ2-2
d_gene: TRBD1
abundance: .
v_gene: TRBV7-3
CDR3nt: TGTGCCAGCAGCGATTACCGGGACAGAAACACCGGGGAGCTGTTTTTT
CDR3aa: CASSDYRDRNTGELFF

j_gene: TRBJ1-1
d_gene: TRBD1
abundance: .
v_gene: TRBV4-1
CDR3nt: TGCGCCAGCAGCCAAGAGGACAGGGTGAACACTGAAGCTTTCTTT
CDR3aa: CASSQEDRVNTEAFF

j_gene: TRBJ2-2
d_gene: .
abundance: few
v_gene: TRBV4-3
CDR3nt: TGCGCCAGCAGCCAAGAGGGTAGTACCGGGGAGCTGTTTTTT
CDR3aa: CASSQEGSTGELFF

j_gene: TRBJ2-7
d_gene: .
abundance: .
v_gene: TRBV18
CDR3nt: TGTGCCAGCTCACCACCCAGCAGGGCCTACGAGCAGTACTTC
CDR3aa: CASSPPSRAYEQYF

j_gene: TRBJ1-3
d_gene: .
abundance: few
v_gene: TRBV18
CDR3nt: TGTGCCAGCACGCCGCAGGGCGCTGGAAACACCATATATTTT
CDR3aa: CASTPQGAGNTIYF

j_gene: TRBJ2-2
d_gene: .
abundance: .
v_gene: TRBV9
CDR3nt: TGTGCCAGCAGCGTAGTCGGGGAGAGCGGGGAGCTGTTTTTT
CDR3aa: CASSVVGESGELFF

j_gene: TRBJ2-7
d_gene: TRBD2
abundance: .
v_gene: TRBV30
CDR3nt: TGTGCCTGGAGTAAACAGGTTAGCGGGAGCGAGCAGTACTTC
CDR3aa: CAWSKQVSGSEQYF

j_gene: TRBJ2-1
d_gene: TRBD2
abundance: once
v_gene: TRBV7-2
CDR3nt: TGTGCCAGCAGCTTAAAGGGGCCTAGCGGGAGCTACAATGAGCAGTTCTTC
CDR3aa: CASSLKGPSGSYNEQFF

j_gene: TRBJ2-3
d_gene: .
abundance: .
v_gene: TRBV9
CDR3nt: TGTGCCAGCAGCGTAGGATCTAGCGATAGCACAGATACGCAGTATTTT
CDR3aa: CASSVGSSDSTDTQYF

j_gene: TRBJ1-1
d_gene: .
abundance: .
v_gene: TRBV6-1
CDR3nt: TGTGCCAGCAGTGAACGGGAGAACACTGAAGCTTTCTTT
CDR3aa: CASSERENTEAFF

j_gene: TRBJ1-2
d_gene: .
abundance: .
v_gene: TRBV5-4
CDR3nt: TGCGCCAGCAGCCAAGTAGGTCGGGGTGCGACTGGCTACACCTTC
CDR3aa: CASSQVGRGATGYTF

j_gene: TRBJ2-7
d_gene: TRBD1
abundance: .
v_gene: TRBV4-1
CDR3nt: TGCGCCAGCGGACAGGGAGACGAGCAGTACTTC
CDR3aa: CASGQGDEQYF

j_gene: TRBJ1-6
d_gene: .
abundance: few
v_gene: TRBV4-2
CDR3nt: TGTGCCAGCAGCCCCCGACCAGACAAGAATTCACCCCTCCACTTT
CDR3aa: CASSPRPDKNSPLHF

j_gene: TRBJ1-1
d_gene: TRBD1
abundance: .
v_gene: TRBV28
CDR3nt: TGTGCCAGCAGAGGGACAGGGGGGAACACTGAAGCTTTCTTT
CDR3aa: CASRGTGGNTEAFF

j_gene: TRBJ2-5
d_gene: TRBD1
abundance: once
v_gene: TRBV10-2
CDR3nt: TGCGCCAGCAGGCCGGGACAGGGATACCAAGAGACCCAGTACTTC
CDR3aa: CASRPGQGYQETQYF

j_gene: TRBJ1-2
d_gene: .
abundance: .
v_gene: TRBV7-3
CDR3nt: TGTGCCAGCAGCTTTCAAGCGACCCTCTATGGCTACACCTTC
CDR3aa: CASSFQATLYGYTF